The rows below give T cell receptor beta chains drawn from one sample of a study of T cells in tuberculosis. Clones were sequenced by immunoSEQ multiplex PCR, and TCRdb holds only the in-frame ones, with some missing. The profile shows roughly 33,000 clones, approximately 91% of them singletons. Sequencing was carried out using PBMCs. These receptors originate from a donor under 30 with latent tuberculosis or without tuberculosis infection. Each CDR3 is given with its conserved first and last residue. Fields, in order: CDR3 length, V gene, D gene, clone size, J gene, CDR3 protein, CDR3 DNA. A D gene is named only where the DNA matches it firmly. A row's size may be missing; if present it is once, few, many or a size class.

>13|TRBV28|-|-|TRBJ2-7
CASNIQGIYEQYF
TGTGCCAGTAACATACAGGGAATCTACGAGCAGTACTTC
>14|TRBV19|TRBD1|-|TRBJ2-7
CASRTGTGSIEQYF
TGTGCCAGTAGGACCGGGACAGGGTCAATCGAGCAGTACTTC
>13|TRBV7-2|-|few|TRBJ1-5
CASSLRSDQPQHF
TGTGCCAGCAGCTTGAGGTCCGATCAGCCCCAGCATTTT
>13|TRBV5-8|-|-|TRBJ2-5
CASSFRRGETQYF
TGTGCCAGCAGCTTTCGCAGGGGAGAGACCCAGTACTTC
>12|TRBV19|-|-|TRBJ2-2
CASTGDAGELFF
TGTGCCAGTACCGGGGATGCCGGGGAGCTGTTTTTT
>15|TRBV11-3|TRBD2|-|TRBJ2-3
CASSLSGTDTDTQYF
TGTGCCAGCAGCCTGAGCGGGACGGACACAGATACGCAGTATTTT
>11|TRBV20-1|-|-|TRBJ1-1
CSAMSRVEAFF
TGCAGTGCCATGAGCAGGGTGGAGGCTTTCTTT
>18|TRBV11-3|-|-|TRBJ1-5
CASSLRSLQGTANQPQHF
TGTGCCAGCAGCTTAAGATCGTTGCAGGGGACGGCAAATCAGCCCCAGCATTTT
>11|TRBV29-1|-|-|TRBJ2-7
CSGQQGREQYF
TGCAGCGGTCAACAGGGTCGCGAGCAGTACTTC
>16|TRBV28|-|-|TRBJ2-2
CASSLRTVGNTGELFF
TGTGCCAGCAGTTTAAGGACAGTAGGGAACACCGGGGAGCTGTTTTTT
>15|TRBV6-5|TRBD2|-|TRBJ2-1
CASRHGLAGYNEQFF
TGTGCCAGCAGGCACGGACTAGCGGGGTACAATGAGCAGTTCTTC
>18|TRBV4-3|-|-|TRBJ2-7
CASSQERGRDTISHEQYF
TGCGCCAGCAGCCAAGAAAGGGGAAGGGACACTATATCCCACGAGCAGTACTTC
>13|TRBV6-4|-|-|TRBJ2-5
CASSDEVQETQYF
TGTGCCAGCAGTGACGAGGTGCAAGAGACCCAGTACTTC
>12|TRBV29-1|-|-|TRBJ2-1
CSVATGKVEQFF
TGCAGCGTTGCGACAGGAAAGGTTGAGCAGTTCTTC